Each of the 22 T cell receptor beta chains below was sequenced from the same sample in a study of vaccination effects on CD4 cells after COVID-19. The protocol was immunoSEQ multiplex PCR, while the TCRdb copy is restricted to in-frame clones and leaves out a portion. The table shows approximately 33,000 clones, with approximately 78% occurring only once. Antigen-specific CD4+ T cells were expanded with viral peptide pools in the ViraFEST assay before sequencing. Subsequent to 10 days of culture, CD4+ T cells were isolated. This person caught SARS-CoV-2 sometime from March to December 2020, and PCR testing confirmed the infection. No antigen has been identified for these receptors. The starting material was CD4+ T cells from PBMCs cultured with HCoV-NL63 spike peptides, obtained before COVID-19 vaccination. These receptors were taken from a human donor who had a prior SARS-CoV-2 infection.

The chain couples TRBV9 to TRBJ2-3; D not certain. CDR3 length equals 13 residues. V was shortened by 3 bases and J by 1 base, with 6 bases between the two germline ends. The V gene's germline CDR1 is SGDLS and CDR2 YYNGEE. This CDR3 reads CASSATRTDTQYF. The DNA for the CDR3 is TGTGCCAGCAGCGCCACTCGCACAGATACGCAGTATTTT. Combining the CDR3 with reference TRBV9 and TRBJ2-3 gives the whole variable domain DSGVTQTPKHLITATGQRVTLRCSPRSGDLSVYWYQQSLDQGLQFLIQYYNGEERAKGNILERFSAQQFPDLHSELNLSSLELGDSALYFCASSATRTDTQYFGPGTRLTVL.

The V call is TRBV9, the J call TRBJ2-3; 7 bases agree with TRBD1. Germline V gives CDR1 SGDLS, CDR2 YYNGEE. This CDR3 contains 16 residues. After removal of 0 bases from V and 2 bases from J, the junction contained 6 bases not matched to a gene. The CDR3 spells CASSVGQTGLTDTQYF. The DNA for the CDR3 is TGTGCCAGCAGCGTAGGTCAGACAGGGCTCACAGATACGCAGTATTTT.

This sequence joins TRBV18 and TRBJ2-6, with D possibly matching TRBD1 (5 bases). Germline CDR1 and CDR2: KGHSH and LQKENI. The CDR3 is 17 amino acids. Deletions cut 2 bases from V and 0 bases from J, with 11 bases between. DNA of the CDR3: TGTGCCAGCTCACCAATCGACAGCTACTCTGGGGCCAACGTCCTGACTTTC. It codes for CASSPIDSYSGANVLTF. Drawing the rest from reference TRBV18 and TRBJ2-6, the complete variable domain is NAGVMQNPRHLVRRRGQEARLRCSPMKGHSHVYWYRQLPEEGLKFMVYLQKENIIDESGMPKERFSAEFPKEGPSILRIQQVVRGDSAAYFCASSPIDSYSGANVLTFGAGSRLTVL.

The rearrangement links TRBV5-1 to TRBJ2-3, with D unclear. The CDR3 length is 12 residues. From germline, CDR1 is SGHRS and CDR2 YFSETQ. With 0 bases removed from V and 3 bases from J, the gap between germline ends came to 2 bases. In DNA form, the CDR3 reads TGCGCCAGCAGCTTGGTTACAGATACGCAGTATTTT. This gives the protein CASSLVTDTQYF.

V usage is TRBV6-6 and J usage is TRBJ2-1; 8 bases line up with TRBD2. V trimming: 2 bases; J trimming: 2 bases; junction bases outside the gene matches: 2. CDR1 is MNHNY, CDR2 SVGAGI, per germline (reference sequence). The CDR3 spans 15 residues. The CDR3 sequence: CASSYKLAAYNEQFF. CDR3 DNA: TGTGCCAGCAGTTACAAACTAGCGGCCTACAATGAGCAGTTCTTC.

Only a few counts were recorded for this clone. The V and J genes are TRBV5-4 and TRBJ2-1; weak D call: TRBD2 (5 bases). CDR1 SGHNT and CDR2 YYREEE come from the germline V gene (reference sequence). Trimming removed 3 bases from V and 10 bases from J, with 11 bases in between. The CDR3 has 12 residues. DNA for the CDR3: TGTGCCAGCAGCTCCCCGGGGTTAGAGCAGTTCTTC. This sequence encodes CASSSPGLEQFF. Full variable domain (rest looked up from reference TRBV5-4 and TRBJ2-1): ETGVTQSPTHLIKTRGQQVTLRCSSQSGHNTVSWYQQALGQGPQFIFQYYREEENGRGNFPPRFSGLQFPNYSSELNVNALELDDSALYLCASSSPGLEQFFGPGTRLTVL.

V is TRBV25-1 and J is TRBJ2-3; 12 nucleotides align to TRBD2. Germline V gene lookup returns CDR1 MGHDK and CDR2 SYGVNS. This CDR3 has 15 amino acids. The junction had 8 bases not matched to a gene; V was cut back by 2 bases and J by 11 bases. The DNA of the CDR3 is TGTGCCAGCAGTGAAACGCTAGCGGGAGGGGGTGAGCAGTATTTT. It specifies CASSETLAGGGEQYF.

This clone came up once. The chain links TRBV7-3 to TRBJ2-3, with D maybe TRBD1 (6 bases). In germline, CDR1 is SGHTA, CDR2 FQGTGA. V dropped 5 bases and J dropped 4 bases, with 16 bases sitting between them. CDR3 length: 15 residues. The CDR3 DNA reads as TGTGCCAGCAGCCCCCAGGGGTCGGTGGCAGATACGCAGTATTTT. This translates into CASSPQGSVADTQYF.

V usage is TRBV6-2 or TRBV6-3 and J usage is TRBJ1-5; no reliable D call. The germline V gene encodes CDR1 MNHEY and CDR2 SVGEGT. The length of the CDR3 is 14 residues. Trimming pared 2 bases from V and 13 bases from J, leaving 18 bases between. The CDR3 bases are TGTGCCAGCAGTTACGTTTTCCCCCCCAGTCTTCAGCATTTT. Translated, it gives CASSYVFPPSLQHF.

The chain combines TRBV19 with TRBJ1-2; 8 bases are shared with TRBD1. The CDR3 contains 14 residues. The germline V gene has CDR1 LNHDA and CDR2 SQIVND (reference sequence). V was clipped by 6 bases and J by 4 bases; unmatched bases: 7. CDR3 amino acids: CASRQGVERYGYTF. The CDR3 nucleotides are TGTGCCAGTAGACAGGGGGTGGAGCGCTATGGCTACACCTTC. Drawing the rest from reference TRBV19 and TRBJ1-2, the complete variable domain is DGGITQSPKYLFRKEGQNVTLSCEQNLNHDAMYWYRQDPGQGLRLIYYSQIVNDFQKGDIAEGYSVSREKKESFPLTVTSAQKNPTAFYLCASRQGVERYGYTFGSGTRLTVV.

The chain recombines TRBV11-2 with TRBJ2-3; 8 nucleotides agree with TRBD2. The CDR3 contains 15 residues. Trimming cost V 2 bases and J 4 bases; bases outside gene matches: 5. In germline, CDR1 is SGHAT, CDR2 FQNNGV. The CDR3 region has the DNA TGTGCCAGCAGCTTAAACCTAGCGGGCGCAGATACGCAGTATTTT. This encodes CASSLNLAGADTQYF.

The rearrangement joins TRBV3-1 (or the pseudogene TRBV3-2) to TRBJ2-5; D is unresolved. Trimming stripped 5 bases from V and 5 bases from J, with 15 bases between. The CDR3 sequence is 14 residues long. From germline, CDR1 is LGHDT and CDR2 YNNKEL (reference sequence). CDR3 sequence: CASSYLGSSETQYF. The CDR3 DNA follows: TGTGCCAGCAGCTATCTAGGATCTTCGGAGACCCAGTACTTC.

The gene calls are TRBV9 and TRBJ1-1; TRBD1 matches 7 bases. V trimming: 0 bases; J trimming: 0 bases; junction bases outside the gene matches: 5. CDR3 length: 16 residues. In germline, CDR1 is SGDLS, CDR2 YYNGEE. In DNA form, the CDR3 reads TGTGCCAGCAGCGTAGTACAGGGGACCATGAACACTGAAGCTTTCTTT. This codes for CASSVVQGTMNTEAFF.

The rearrangement joins TRBV5-4 to TRBJ2-1, with D possibly being TRBD2 (7 bases). The CDR3 spans 17 residues. Germline V gives CDR1 SGHNT, CDR2 YYREEE (reference sequence). The V gene lost 4 bases and the J gene lost 3 bases, with 20 bases spanning the gap. The DNA for the CDR3 is TGTGCCAGCAGCCGAGGGGGGGAAGGGGGGAACTACAATGAGCAGTTCTTC. Amino acid sequence: CASSRGGEGGNYNEQFF.

In its sample, this clone was seen once. V and J are TRBV20-1 and TRBJ2-7; the D is unclear. Trimming shortened V by 4 bases and J by 4 bases, and 8 bases separated the two germline ends. CDR1 and CDR2 from the germline V gene are DFQATT and SNEGSKA (reference sequence). This CDR3 is 11 amino acids long. The CDR3 sequence: CSATESYEQYF. Written as DNA, the CDR3 is TGCAGTGCTACCGAGAGTTACGAGCAGTACTTC.

The chain uses TRBV6-5 and TRBJ2-3; 8 nucleotides agree with TRBD2. The V segment lost 6 bases and the J segment 2 bases; nucleotides outside the gene matches: 7. This CDR3 has 15 residues. The germline V gene encodes CDR1 MNHEY and CDR2 SVGAGI. The CDR3 region is CASRQSGGLTDTQYF. The CDR3 nucleotides read TGTGCCAGCAGACAAAGCGGGGGTCTCACAGATACGCAGTATTTT.

This sequence joins TRBV12-3 or TRBV12-4 and TRBJ2-2; D may match TRBD1 or TRBD2 (7 bases each). CDR3 size: 13 residues. V was trimmed by 6 bases and J by 8 bases, leaving 13 bases between them. This CDR3 is CASRGGGWGELFF. CDR3 coding DNA: TGTGCCAGCAGGGGAGGGGGCTGGGGGGAGCTGTTTTTT.

The V gene is TRBV7-9, the J gene TRBJ2-7; a weak D match, TRBD2 (5 bases). The germline CDR1 and CDR2 sequences are SEHNR and FQNEAQ (reference sequence). The CDR3 length is 14 residues. The V and J ends lost 3 bases and 6 bases respectively, with 15 bases between them. The DNA of the CDR3 is TGTGCCAGCAGCTTTACTAGTACCCCCGGCGAGCAGTACTTC. It specifies CASSFTSTPGEQYF.

The V call is TRBV19, the J call TRBJ1-5; tentative D call: TRBD1 (6 bases). The CDR3 is made up of 14 amino acids. The germline V and J ends were trimmed by 5 bases and 5 bases, with 13 bases remaining between them. CDR1 is LNHDA and CDR2 is SQIVND in the germline V gene (reference sequence). The chain's CDR3 is CASSSRQAHQPQHF. The DNA of the CDR3 is TGTGCCAGTAGTTCTCGACAGGCGCATCAGCCCCAGCATTTT.

V and J are TRBV5-1 and TRBJ1-1; perhaps TRBD1 as D (6 bases). The CDR3 covers 14 residues. CDR1 and CDR2 (germline): SGHRS, YFSETQ. V shed 4 bases and J shed 4 bases, with 14 bases lying between them. The CDR3 sequence is CASSQGTIVTEAFF. CDR3 sequence (DNA): TGCGCCAGCAGCCAGGGGACAATCGTCACTGAAGCTTTCTTT.

This clone has more than one count but fewer than ten. The chain links TRBV27 to TRBJ2-5; TRBD1 agrees at 7 bases. CDR1 MNHEY and CDR2 SMNVEV come from the germline V gene (reference sequence). Trimming took 6 bases from V and 4 from J; bases not matched to a gene: 5. This CDR3 spans 13 amino acids. The CDR3 spells CASSKRDRETQYF. The CDR3 region has the DNA TGTGCCAGCAGCAAACGGGACAGAGAGACCCAGTACTTC.

This sequence joins TRBV21-1 and TRBJ1-2; the D call TRBD1 from the table was never checked on the DNA. TRBV21-1 is given as a pseudogene. CDR3 length: 14 residues. CDR3 amino acids: CASSAEGGSYGYTF. The CDR3 bases are TGTGCCAGCAGCGCGGAAGGGGGCTCCTATGGCTACACCTTC.